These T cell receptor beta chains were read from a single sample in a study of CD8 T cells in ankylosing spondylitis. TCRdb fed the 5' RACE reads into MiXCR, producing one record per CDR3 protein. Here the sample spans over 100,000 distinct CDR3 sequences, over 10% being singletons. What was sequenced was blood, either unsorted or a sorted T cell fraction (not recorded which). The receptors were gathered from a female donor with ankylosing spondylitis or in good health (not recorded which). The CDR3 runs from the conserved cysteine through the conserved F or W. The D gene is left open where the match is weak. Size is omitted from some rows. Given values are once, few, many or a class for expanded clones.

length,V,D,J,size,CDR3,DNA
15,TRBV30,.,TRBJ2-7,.,CAWAPQRGYSYEQYF,TGTGCCTGGGCGCCCCAGAGGGGCTATTCCTACGAGCAGTACTTC
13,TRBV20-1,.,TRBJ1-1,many,CSALAGRDTEAFF,TGCAGTGCCCTGGCGGGGCGGGACACTGAAGCTTTCTTT
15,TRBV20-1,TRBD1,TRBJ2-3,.,CSARPGQGKTDTQYF,TGCAGTGCCCGACCGGGACAGGGGAAGACAGATACGCAGTATTTT
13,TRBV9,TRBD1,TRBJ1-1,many,CASSPTGGTEAFF,TGTGCCAGCAGCCCTACAGGGGGCACTGAAGCTTTCTTT
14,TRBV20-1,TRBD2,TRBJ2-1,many,CSASFAGDYNEQFF,TGCAGTGCTAGTTTTGCGGGAGACTACAATGAGCAGTTCTTC
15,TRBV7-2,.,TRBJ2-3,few,CASSLTGTHTDTQYF,TGTGCCAGCAGCTTGACTGGGACCCACACAGATACGCAGTATTTT
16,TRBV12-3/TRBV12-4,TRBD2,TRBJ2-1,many,CASSSRLAGTYNEQFF,TGTGCCAGCAGTTCGCGACTAGCGGGTACCTACAATGAGCAGTTCTTC
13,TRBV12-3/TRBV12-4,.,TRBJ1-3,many,CASSLGGRNTIYF,TGTGCCAGCAGTTTAGGGGGAAGGAACACCATATATTTT
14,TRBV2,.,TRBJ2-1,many,CASSGEKGWGEQFF,TGTGCCAGCAGTGGGGAAAAAGGCTGGGGTGAGCAGTTCTTC
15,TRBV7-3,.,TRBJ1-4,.,CASSPNRDGREKLFF,TGTGCCAGCAGCCCCAACAGGGACGGGAGAGAAAAACTGTTTTTT
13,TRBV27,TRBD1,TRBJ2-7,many,CASSLSDRGEQYF,TGTGCCAGCAGTTTATCCGACAGGGGCGAGCAGTACTTC
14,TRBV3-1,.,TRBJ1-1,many,CASSPRQSSLEAFF,TGTGCCAGCAGCCCCAGACAGAGTAGTCTTGAAGCTTTCTTT
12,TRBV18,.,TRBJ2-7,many,CASSEGPYEQYF,TGTGCCAGCTCTGAGGGACCCTACGAGCAGTACTTC
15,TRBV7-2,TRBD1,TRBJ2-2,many,CASSLLGQAIGELFF,TGTGCCAGCAGCTTATTGGGACAGGCAATCGGGGAGCTGTTTTTT
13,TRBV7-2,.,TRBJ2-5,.,CASSGGPAETQYF,TGTGCCAGCAGCGGGGGGCCTGCGGAGACCCAGTACTTC
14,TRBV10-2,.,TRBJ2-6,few,CASSDISGANVLTF,TGCGCCAGCAGTGACATCTCTGGGGCCAACGTCCTGACTTTC
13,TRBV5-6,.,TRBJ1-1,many,CASSLGGKGEAFF,TGTGCCAGCAGCTTGGGGGGGAAGGGTGAAGCTTTCTTT
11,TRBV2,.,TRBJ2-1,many,CASSVMGSEFF,TGTGCCAGCAGTGTTATGGGGTCCGAGTTCTTC
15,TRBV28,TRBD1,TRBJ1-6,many,CASSSRTGGNSPLHF,TGTGCCAGCTCGTCCCGAACAGGGGGAAATTCACCCCTCCACTTT
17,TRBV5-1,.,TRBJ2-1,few,CASRFRGVPLSYNEQFF,TGCGCCAGCAGGTTCAGGGGCGTCCCCCTCTCCTACAATGAGCAGTTCTTC
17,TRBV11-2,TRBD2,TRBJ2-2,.,CASSLGTSGRSIGELFF,TGTGCCAGCAGCTTGGGGACTAGCGGGAGGTCAATCGGCGAGCTGTTTTTT
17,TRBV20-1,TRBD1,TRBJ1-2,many,CSARGRDSGSSNYGYTF,TGCAGTGCCCGGGGCCGGGACAGTGGATCGTCGAACTATGGCTACACCTTC
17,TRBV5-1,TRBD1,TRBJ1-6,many,CASSLDPQGARNSPLHF,TGCGCCAGCAGCTTGGACCCCCAGGGGGCGCGAAATTCACCCCTCCACTTT
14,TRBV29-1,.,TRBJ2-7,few,CSVGGPGAAYEQYF,TGCAGCGTTGGGGGACCCGGGGCGGCCTACGAGCAGTACTTC
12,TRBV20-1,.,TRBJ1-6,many,CSAEKGGTAVHF,TGCAGTGCCGAGAAGGGAGGTACAGCCGTCCACTTT